The next 27 T cell receptor beta chains were all read from a single sample in a study of T cell changes during pregnancy in multiple sclerosis. Clones were sequenced by immunoSEQ multiplex PCR, and TCRdb holds only the in-frame ones, with some missing. Of about 28,000 clones in the sample, approximately 87% were seen once. The specimen was CD8+ T cells from peripheral blood mononuclear cells, collected after pregnancy. The receptors derive from a female donor with multiple sclerosis, enrolled in a pregnancy study.

The chain couples TRBV7-2 to TRBJ1-5; D remains ambiguous. CDR1 is SGHTA, CDR2 FQGNSA, per germline. This CDR3 spans 15 amino acids. V lost 1 base and J lost 0, with 7 bases in between. CDR3 in amino acids: CASSLDRDSNQPQHF. CDR3 DNA sequence: TGTGCCAGCAGCTTAGACCGGGATAGCAATCAGCCCCAGCATTTT.

This clone was counted once. This chain uses TRBV27 with TRBJ1-1; unclear D gene. In germline, CDR1 is MNHEY, CDR2 SMNVEV (reference sequence). The germline V and J ends were trimmed by 2 bases and 1 base, with 8 bases remaining between them. There are 14 residues in the CDR3. In DNA form, the CDR3 reads TGTGCCAGCAGTTTAAGACTCCCGAACACTGAAGCTTTCTTT. This sequence encodes CASSLRLPNTEAFF.

The V call is TRBV5-4, the J call TRBJ2-1; maybe TRBD1 (9 bases). The V end was cut by 4 bases, the J end by 8 bases, with 22 bases between. Germline V CDR1 and CDR2: SGHNT, YYREEE (reference sequence). This CDR3 has 16 amino acids. The CDR3 nucleotides read TGTGCCAGCAGCCGAGCGGGGGACAGGGATATCCATGAGCAGTTCTTC. As protein: CASSRAGDRDIHEQFF. The variable domain in full, completed from reference TRBV5-4 and TRBJ2-1, reads ETGVTQSPTHLIKTRGQQVTLRCSSQSGHNTVSWYQQALGQGPQFIFQYYREEENGRGNFPPRFSGLQFPNYSSELNVNALELDDSALYLCASSRAGDRDIHEQFFGPGTRLTVL.

This clone appeared once. This rearrangement joins TRBV7-9 to TRBJ1-6; 10 bases line up with TRBD1. Germline CDR1 and CDR2: SEHNR and FQNEAQ (reference sequence). The CDR3 covers 16 residues. Losses at the gene ends were 1 base for V and 8 bases for J; bases not matched to a gene: 5. The CDR3 nucleotides are TGTGCCAGCAGCTTAGGGTGGGGACAGGGGTATTCACCCCTCCACTTT. Its translation is CASSLGWGQGYSPLHF.

The chain has TRBV13 and TRBJ2-5, with 11 bases that match TRBD2. Germline CDR1 reads PRHDT; CDR2 reads FYEKMQ (reference sequence). Trimming took 5 bases from V and 4 from J; bases not matched to a gene: 9. This CDR3 comprises 16 residues. The CDR3 here is CASSPRLAGGGETQYF. DNA for the CDR3: TGTGCCAGCAGCCCCCGCCTAGCGGGGGGCGGAGAGACCCAGTACTTC. Full variable domain (missing parts from reference TRBV13 and TRBJ2-5): AAGVIQSPRHLIKEKRETATLKCYPIPRHDTVYWYQQGPGQDPQFLISFYEKMQSDKGSIPDRFSAQQFSDYHSELNMSSLELGDSALYFCASSPRLAGGGETQYFGPGTRLLVL.

This rearrangement joins TRBV13 to TRBJ2-3, with 12 bases lining up with TRBD2. The junction had 4 bases not matched to a gene; V was cut back by 1 base and J by 2 bases. Germline lookup yields CDR1 PRHDT and CDR2 FYEKMQ (reference sequence). The CDR3 is made up of 17 amino acids. The CDR3 region has the DNA TGTGCCAGCAGCTTAGCAGGACTAGCGGGGTTCACAGATACGCAGTATTTT. Amino acids: CASSLAGLAGFTDTQYF.

This chain links TRBV18 with TRBJ2-7, with D possibly TRBD1 on 6 matching bases. Germline-derived CDR1 and CDR2 are KGHSH and LQKENI. The CDR3 loop spans 15 amino acids. V was cut by 8 bases and J by 2 bases, with 19 bases left in between. Written as DNA, the CDR3 is TGTGCCAGCCGCCACCCACAGGGAGTTGCCTACGAGCAGTACTTC. This gives the protein CASRHPQGVAYEQYF.

The chain couples TRBV6-5 to TRBJ1-6; D might be TRBD1 (6 bases). This CDR3 contains 16 residues. The germline gives CDR1 MNHEY, CDR2 SVGAGI. The ends were cut back, 0 bases at V and 9 bases at J, with 15 bases in the middle. The DNA of the CDR3 is TGTGCCAGCAGTTACTCGATAGGAGGGGGGGGTTCACCCCTCCACTTT. It translates to CASSYSIGGGGSPLHF.

The gene calls are TRBV11-2 and TRBJ2-2; D is undetermined. The germline V gene has CDR1 SGHAT and CDR2 FQNNGV. This CDR3 spans 15 amino acids. With 2 bases removed from V and 4 bases from J, the gap between germline ends came to 11 bases. For the CDR3, the DNA is TGTGCCAGCAGCTTATATAATCAGTTCACCGGGGAGCTGTTTTTT. Its protein is CASSLYNQFTGELFF.

This clone was observed once. The chain combines TRBV7-9 with TRBJ2-7; 7 bases are shared with TRBD1. The CDR3 is made up of 13 amino acids. After removal of 5 bases from V and 4 bases from J, the junction contained 5 bases not matched to a gene. Germline loops: CDR1 SEHNR, CDR2 FQNEAQ (reference sequence). The CDR3 nucleotides are TGTGCCAGCAGCCGGGACAGAGAATACGAGCAGTACTTC. It yields the protein CASSRDREYEQYF.

The CDR3 DNA is TGTGCCAGTAGTTGGGGACAGGGGAATTCACCCCTCCACTTT. It specifies CASSWGQGNSPLHF. V is TRBV19 and J is TRBJ1-6; 10 positions match TRBD1. V lost 5 bases and J lost 7; bases outside the gene matches: 2. This CDR3 comprises 14 residues. Germline V gene lookup returns CDR1 LNHDA and CDR2 SQIVND (reference sequence).

The CDR3 region has the DNA TGTGCCAGCAGCACCTTCAACGGAGATACGCAGTATTTT. Protein sequence: CASSTFNGDTQYF. The genes are TRBV28 and TRBJ2-3; D is undetermined. The germline CDR1 and CDR2 sequences are MDHEN and SYDVKM. The V and J ends lost 6 bases and 5 bases respectively, with 12 bases between them. The CDR3 sequence is 13 residues long.

V gene TRBV5-5 combines with J gene TRBJ1-1; D is possibly TRBD1 (5 bases). Trimming took off 5 bases at V and 4 bases at J, with 15 bases between the two ends. CDR1 SGHKS and CDR2 YYEKEE come from the germline V gene (reference sequence). The CDR3 contains 14 residues. CDR3 loop: CASRRVSGITEAFF. CDR3 nucleotides: TGTGCCAGCAGACGTGTTTCAGGGATCACTGAAGCTTTCTTT.

This CDR3 reads CASSLGLAGDPTDTQYF. The CDR3 DNA is TGCGCCAGCAGCTTGGGACTAGCGGGGGACCCCACAGATACGCAGTATTTT. This rearrangement joins TRBV5-1 to TRBJ2-3; 12 bases are a match to TRBD2. The CDR3 is 17 residues long. The V gene's germline CDR1 is SGHRS and CDR2 YFSETQ. V shed 0 bases and J 2 bases; nucleotides not matched to a gene: 4.

V gene TRBV13 combines with J gene TRBJ2-1; 9 bases map to TRBD1. The CDR3 runs to 15 residues. CDR1 and CDR2 (germline): PRHDT, FYEKMQ (reference sequence). The J segment lost 8 bases and the V segment lost 0 bases, leaving 5 bases of the junction unmatched. The CDR3 loop is CASSLGQGAYDEQFF. The CDR3 nucleotides are TGTGCCAGCAGCTTAGGACAGGGGGCTTACGATGAGCAGTTCTTC.

The chain couples TRBV9 to TRBJ2-3; 8 positions match TRBD2. After removal of 3 bases from V and 1 base from J, the junction contained 7 bases not matched to a gene. The CDR3 sequence is 16 residues long. The germline V gene has CDR1 SGDLS and CDR2 YYNGEE. The DNA of the CDR3 is TGTGCCAGCAGCGAGGAGGGACTAGGTGGCACAGATACGCAGTATTTT. Protein: CASSEEGLGGTDTQYF.

This clone was picked up one time. The gene calls are TRBV14 and TRBJ2-1, with 9 nucleotides matching TRBD2. The CDR3 consists of 15 residues. Trimming cost V 3 bases and J 6 bases; bases outside gene matches: 6. In germline, CDR1 is SGHDN, CDR2 FVKESK. CDR3 loop: CASSQVGGGANEQFF. CDR3 bases: TGTGCCAGCAGCCAGGTCGGCGGGGGGGCCAATGAGCAGTTCTTC.

CDR3 in amino acids: CASSEGLAGAYEQYF. As DNA, the CDR3 is TGCGCCAGCAGTGAAGGACTAGCGGGGGCATACGAGCAGTACTTC. The chain recombines TRBV10-2 with TRBJ2-7, with 13 positions matching TRBD2. Germline V CDR1 and CDR2: WSHSY, SAAADI. The CDR3 sequence is 15 residues long. V lost 3 bases to trimming and J lost 4 bases; unmatched junction nucleotides: 3.

V is TRBV10-2 and J is TRBJ2-7; no clear D gene. The V end was cut by 5 bases, the J end by 4 bases, with 6 bases between. The CDR3 consists of 11 residues. Germline lookup yields CDR1 WSHSY and CDR2 SAAADI. The CDR3, as DNA: TGCGCCAGCAGTCTATTTTACGAGCAGTACTTC. Amino acid sequence: CASSLFYEQYF.

The V call is TRBV30, the J call TRBJ1-3, with D hard to call. The CDR3 is 16 residues long. Between the trimmed V and J ends, which lost 1 base and 0 bases, there was a span of 13 bases. In germline, CDR1 is GTSNPN, CDR2 SVGIG (reference sequence). The CDR3 bases are TGTGCCTGGAGTGGGCTAGACCGAAACTCTGGAAACACCATATATTTT. Its translation is CAWSGLDRNSGNTIYF. The complete variable domain, with remaining parts taken from reference TRBV30 and TRBJ1-3, reads SQTIHQWPATLVQPVGSPLSLECTVEGTSNPNLYWYRQAAGRGLQLLFYSVGIGQISSEVPQNLSASRPQDRQFILSSKKLLLSDSGFYLCAWSGLDRNSGNTIYFGEGSWLTVV.

The V call is TRBV30, the J call TRBJ1-2; 8 bases map to TRBD1. This CDR3 contains 15 residues. V shed 2 bases and J 2 bases; nucleotides not matched to a gene: 7. From germline, CDR1 is GTSNPN and CDR2 SVGIG (reference sequence). The CDR3 bases are TGTGCCTGGAGTTTCAGGGACAGGTACAACTATGGCTACACCTTC. It codes for CAWSFRDRYNYGYTF.

CDR3 sequence (DNA): TGTGCCAGCAGCCCAAACCCGACAGGGGCCTCCAGCACAGATACGCAGTATTTT. Residues: CASSPNPTGASSTDTQYF. The chain uses TRBV4-2 and TRBJ2-3; TRBD1 matches at 8 bases. The junction had 12 bases not matched to a gene; V was cut back by 4 bases and J by 0 bases. From germline, CDR1 is LGHNA and CDR2 YNFKEQ. The CDR3 extends over 18 amino acids.

In the case of this clone: Sequence at one end of the junction differs from germline and may be a read error. The rearrangement links TRBV7-7 to TRBJ2-3; 8 bases match TRBD2. This CDR3 has 15 residues. Germline V lookup: CDR1 SSHAT, CDR2 FNYEAQ (reference sequence). CDR3 region: CASSPATGGRDTQYF. For the CDR3, the DNA is TGTGCTAGCAGTCCCGCGACGGGGGGGCGGGATACGCAGTATTTT. The full variable domain, rest sourced from reference TRBV7-7 and TRBJ2-3, is GAGVSQSPRYKVTKRGQDVTLRCDPISSHATLYWYQQALGQGPEFLTYFNYEAQPDKSGLPSDRFSAERPEGSISTLTIQRTEQRDSAMYRCASSPATGGRDTQYFGPGTRLTVL.

This clone was seen only once. This chain uses TRBV7-8 with TRBJ2-1, with TRBD1 matching 8 bases. The germline V gene has CDR1 SGHVS and CDR2 FQNEAQ. The CDR3 loop spans 17 amino acids. The V and J ends lost 5 bases and 0 bases, in that order; junction bases with no gene match: 9. CDR3 in DNA: TGTGCCAGCAGCCTAATATTGGACAGGGCCTCCTACAATGAGCAGTTCTTC. It encodes CASSLILDRASYNEQFF.

CDR3 sequence (DNA): TGTGCCAGCAGTTACTCTCTAGCCGCTCATGAGCAGTTCTTC. Its protein is CASSYSLAAHEQFF. The J gene is TRBJ2-1, the V gene TRBV6-5, with D perhaps matching TRBD2 (5 bases). This CDR3 is 14 amino acids long. The V gene's germline CDR1 is MNHEY and CDR2 SVGAGI. V lost 0 bases, J lost 8 bases, and 11 bases lay in between.

The chain recombines TRBV6-1 with TRBJ2-2, with a possible D match to TRBD2 (7 bases). The CDR3 extends over 12 amino acids. Germline CDR1 and CDR2: MNHNS and SASEGT. The ends were cut back, 8 bases at V and 9 bases at J, with 13 bases in the middle. DNA of the CDR3: TGTGCCAGCTGGGGGGGCCCCAGGGAGCTGTTTTTT. It yields the protein CASWGGPRELFF.

As concerns this clone: Given a much more abundant clone one base away, this may be a read error. This chain joins TRBV6-5 and TRBJ2-3; 12 bases align to TRBD2. Germline V gene lookup returns CDR1 MNHEY and CDR2 SVGAGI. CDR3 length: 15 residues. The J segment lost 4 bases and the V segment lost 5 bases, leaving 4 bases of the junction unmatched. CDR3 sequence (DNA): TGTGCCAGCAGTGCCTCTAGCGGGGGGGCAGATACGCAGTATTTT. Translation: CASSASSGGADTQYF.